Given below is one TCR beta chain in context. Antigen specificity is unknown. The germline gene is not matched at one end of the junction; a read error may be the cause. The data derive from a study of post-analysis software for immune sequencing data. Broader study findings: TRBV5-6, TRBV5-1 and TRBV20-1 belonged to a set of about five TRBV segments that were more frequent in patients than controls.

Unique molecular identifiers were carried by the TCR beta cDNA libraries. TCRdb reprocessed the PCR reads via MiXCR and lists one record per CDR3 protein. The sample records approximately 690,000 distinct CDR3 sequences, roughly three fifths being singletons. The CDR3 runs 15 residues. The receptor was isolated from a girl aged 2-10 years with multiple sclerosis. The source material was blood. The chain joins TRBV12-3 or TRBV12-4 to TRBJ2-3; D possibly corresponds to TRBD1 (6 bases). In nucleotides, the CDR3 is TGTGCCAGCAGTAGTACAGGGTTAAGCACAGATGCGCAGTATTTT. This sequence encodes CASSSTGLSTDAQYF.